This T cell receptor beta chain was recovered during a study of blood T cell repertoires in COVID-19. Turning to the study itself: COVID-19 samples collected from the United States, Italy and Spain covered acute and convalescent phases. PBMCs, B-cell-depleted T cells, or T cells provided the cDNA or gDNA that made up the material.

The repertoire was sequenced with immunoSEQ multiplex PCR; TCRdb's copy has only in-frame clones and lacks some. The sample lists 140,000 or so clones, 75% to 85% seen once, with 3.5% to 5% in the top ten. CDR1 is MDHEN, CDR2 SYDVKM, per germline. This CDR3 has 18 residues. The trim removed 3 bases at V and 2 bases at J, leaving 15 bases unmatched. Source material: peripheral blood. The chain joins TRBV28 to TRBJ2-7, with 8 positions matching TRBD2. The sequence came from a woman aged 80 or older with acute or convalescent COVID-19. CDR3 in DNA: TGTGCCAGCAGTTTTAGACGGGTTAGGACTAGCAGTACCTACGAGCAGTACTTC. It specifies CASSFRRVRTSSTYEQYF.